One sample yielded the 28 T cell receptor beta chains listed below, sequenced in a study of early stage breast cancer tumors. Using immunoSEQ multiplex PCR, the repertoire was profiled, and TCRdb retains in-frame clones only, with some absent. The repertoire holds 50,000 to 65,000 clones, with roughly 80% as singletons. Sequencing used blood. All receptors derive from a person aged 25 to 39 with breast cancer.

A single count supports this clone. The rearrangement links TRBV6-5 to TRBJ1-1; possible D gene TRBD1, 6 bases. The CDR3 consists of 15 residues. With 0 bases removed from V and 0 bases from J, the gap between germline ends came to 8 bases. CDR1 and CDR2 from the germline V gene are MNHEY and SVGAGI. The CDR3: CASSYSGAVNTEAFF. CDR3 sequence (DNA): TGTGCCAGCAGTTACTCGGGGGCGGTGAACACTGAAGCTTTCTTT.

The chain links TRBV29-1 to TRBJ1-4, with 8 positions matching TRBD1. J gave up 8 bases and V 7 bases, and 15 bases lay outside the gene matches. From germline, CDR1 is SQVTM and CDR2 ANQGSEA. This CDR3 has 15 residues. The CDR3 here is CSARDTGTGDEKLFF. In nucleotides, the CDR3 is TGCAGCGCTAGGGATACCGGGACAGGTGACGAAAAACTGTTTTTT.

The chain is built from TRBV2 and TRBJ2-3; D is perhaps TRBD2 (6 bases). CDR1 is SNHLY, CDR2 FYNNEI, per germline. The CDR3 length is 11 residues. V lost 11 bases and J 1 base, leaving 7 bases between the germline ends. In DNA, the CDR3 is TGTGCCGGGAGGCGCACAGATACGCAGTATTTT. Its translation is CAGRRTDTQYF. Supplemented by reference TRBV2 and TRBJ2-3, the full variable domain reads EPEVTQTPSHQVTQMGQEVILRCVPISNHLYFYWYRQILGQKVEFLVSFYNNEISEKSEIFDDQFSVERPDGSNFTLKIRSTKLEDSAMYFCAGRRTDTQYFGPGTRLTVL.

The chain combines TRBV6-5 with TRBJ1-3; unclear D gene. Germline-derived CDR1 and CDR2 are MNHEY and SVGAGI. Trimming removed 6 bases at V and 3 bases at J, with 12 bases between. There are 14 residues in the CDR3. The DNA of the CDR3 is TGTGCCAGCAGGTTGAGAGTACGTGGAAACACCATATATTTT. It encodes CASRLRVRGNTIYF.

The chain's CDR3 is CASSLYSAGVNTGELFF. In DNA form, the CDR3 reads TGTGCCAGCAGCTTGTATTCAGCGGGAGTAAACACCGGGGAGCTGTTTTTT. The chain carries TRBV5-5 and TRBJ2-2; TRBD2 agrees at 8 bases. The CDR3 totals 17 residues. V shed 1 base, J shed 2 bases, and the junction held 7 bases outside the gene matches. Germline CDR1 is SGHKS and CDR2 is YYEKEE (reference sequence).

The chain uses TRBV6-6 and TRBJ2-5, with D perhaps TRBD2 (6 bases). V shed 0 bases and J shed 1 base, with 9 bases lying between them. The CDR3 covers 15 residues. Germline assignment: CDR1 MNHNY and CDR2 SVGAGI (reference sequence). This CDR3 reads CASSYSGGVQETQYF. CDR3 in DNA: TGTGCCAGCAGTTACTCGGGCGGGGTCCAAGAGACCCAGTACTTC.

This clone was seen only once. The chain couples TRBV7-2 to TRBJ2-7; D is undetermined. This CDR3 region has 13 residues. Between the trimmed V and J ends, which lost 0 bases and 5 bases, there was a span of 8 bases. The germline V gene encodes CDR1 SGHTA and CDR2 FQGNSA. DNA for the CDR3: TGTGCCAGCAGCTTAGCTAGTCGCCACGAGCAGTACTTC. Amino acid sequence: CASSLASRHEQYF.

V gene TRBV7-8 combines with J gene TRBJ1-1; possibly TRBD1 for D (6 bases). The CDR3 length is 13 residues. V lost 5 bases and J 5 bases, leaving 12 bases between the germline ends. Per germline, CDR1 SGHVS and CDR2 FQNEAQ. The CDR3 DNA is TGTGCCAGCAGCCCGGGGGGCCTAACTGAAGCTTTCTTT. Encoded protein: CASSPGGLTEAFF.

The rearrangement uses TRBV2 and TRBJ1-2; a possible D gene is TRBD1 (6 bases). The CDR3 extends over 13 amino acids. Trimming removed 2 bases at V and 8 bases at J, with 12 bases between. Germline V CDR1 and CDR2: SNHLY, FYNNEI. CDR3 region: CASSELGAEGYTF. DNA of the CDR3: TGTGCCAGCAGTGAATTGGGGGCTGAAGGCTACACCTTC.

J is TRBJ2-1 and V is TRBV10-2; D unclear. V lost 10 bases and J lost 2, with 12 bases in between. Germline V gene data show CDR1 as WSHSY and CDR2 as SAAADI. This CDR3 region has 13 residues. CDR3 loop: CAIAQTTYNEQFF. CDR3 sequence (DNA): TGCGCCATCGCCCAAACCACCTACAATGAGCAGTTCTTC.

The genes are TRBV5-1 and TRBJ2-6; D is perhaps TRBD1 (5 bases). The CDR3 has 18 amino acids. The ends were cut back, 0 bases at V and 0 bases at J, with 13 bases in the middle. Germline V lookup: CDR1 SGHRS, CDR2 YFSETQ. CDR3 DNA sequence: TGCGCCAGCAGCTTGGTGCAGGGCTTCATCTCTGGGGCCAACGTCCTGACTTTC. It specifies CASSLVQGFISGANVLTF.

The rearrangement links TRBV19 to TRBJ1-1; 11 nucleotides line up with TRBD1. There are 13 residues in the CDR3. Trimming at V came to 10 bases and at J to 4 bases, leaving 5 bases not matched to a gene. Germline CDR1 and CDR2: LNHDA and SQIVND (reference sequence). This CDR3 is CATGQGAVTEAFF. Written as DNA, the CDR3 is TGTGCCACCGGACAGGGGGCAGTCACTGAAGCTTTCTTT.

The chain couples TRBV10-2 to TRBJ1-2; 9 nucleotides match TRBD1. The CDR3 contains 16 residues. V shed 4 bases and J 8 bases; nucleotides not matched to a gene: 14. CDR1 WSHSY and CDR2 SAAADI come from the germline V gene. In nucleotides, the CDR3 is TGCGCCAGCAGTGGGGTGGGACAGGGCCGCCCGGTAGGCTACACCTTC. It specifies CASSGVGQGRPVGYTF.

This clone has a handful of counts. The chain employs TRBV27 and TRBJ1-6, with no clear D. Trimming cost V 1 base and J 10 bases, with 8 bases left between them. The CDR3 is 13 residues long. CDR1 and CDR2 from the germline V gene are MNHEY and SMNVEV (reference sequence). This chain's CDR3 is CASSLLRESPLHF. The CDR3, as DNA: TGTGCCAGCAGTTTATTGCGGGAATCACCCCTCCACTTT.

Comments on this clone: Sequence at one end of the junction differs from germline and may be a read error. The rearrangement uses TRBV6-5 and TRBJ2-7; D ambiguous. Germline V gene data show CDR1 as MNHEY and CDR2 as SVGAGI. This CDR3 spans 15 amino acids. The CDR3: CASSYSRQRLREQYF. Here the CDR3 DNA reads TGTGCCAGCAGCTACTCCCGGCAGAGGTTGCGCGAGCAGTACTTC.

This clone was seen a few times. The chain uses TRBV6-5 and TRBJ1-1, with TRBD1 matching over 9 bases. Trimming took 4 bases from V and 5 from J; bases not matched to a gene: 8. The germline V gene encodes CDR1 MNHEY and CDR2 SVGAGI. The CDR3 totals 15 residues. The CDR3 here is CASSSPGTGRTEAFF. The DNA of the CDR3 is TGTGCCAGCAGTTCCCCGGGGACAGGGAGGACTGAAGCTTTCTTT.

The chain employs TRBV6-5 and TRBJ2-1; the match to TRBD1 covers 7 bases. Germline values: CDR1 MNHEY, CDR2 SVGAGI. V trimming: 3 bases; J trimming: 2 bases; junction bases outside the gene matches: 7. This CDR3 region has 16 residues. The CDR3 spells CASSYLTGVAYNEQFF. The CDR3 DNA follows: TGTGCCAGCAGTTATTTAACAGGGGTTGCCTACAATGAGCAGTTCTTC.

This chain joins TRBV28 and TRBJ1-2, with D uncertain. This CDR3 contains 13 residues. Germline V gives CDR1 MDHEN, CDR2 SYDVKM. Trimming removed 2 bases at V and 3 bases at J, with 7 bases between. CDR3 sequence reads: CASSLQSYYGYTF. CDR3 in DNA: TGTGCCAGCAGTTTACAGAGTTACTATGGCTACACCTTC.

This chain joins TRBV7-3 and TRBJ2-6; TRBD1 might be the D (5 bases). This CDR3 has 15 residues. From germline, CDR1 is SGHTA and CDR2 FQGTGA. V lost 4 bases to trimming and J lost 0 bases, with 7 bases between them. The CDR3 protein is CASSSDSSGANVLTF. Written as DNA, the CDR3 is TGTGCCAGCAGCTCCGACAGCTCTGGGGCCAACGTCCTGACTTTC.

The CDR3 loop reads CASSFMTGRLESTGYTF. The CDR3 DNA reads as TGTGCCAGCAGCTTTATGACAGGAAGACTCGAGTCGACTGGCTACACCTTC. The rearrangement uses TRBV7-8 and TRBJ1-2, with TRBD1 as a possible D gene (6 bases). V shed 3 bases and J shed 7 bases, with 24 bases lying between them. The CDR3 consists of 17 residues. Germline V gives CDR1 SGHVS, CDR2 FQNEAQ.

This clone was recorded only once. This chain joins TRBV7-2 and TRBJ1-6; D remains ambiguous. The length of the CDR3 is 13 residues. Germline-derived CDR1 and CDR2 are SGHTA and FQGNSA. The V end lost 5 bases, the J end lost 10 bases, and 12 bases lay between the germline ends. CDR3 DNA sequence: TGTGCCAGCAGCCCAGTTGGCACCTCACCCCTCCACTTT. Amino acid sequence: CASSPVGTSPLHF.

The chain employs TRBV6-5 and TRBJ1-2; D call uncertain. Germline CDR1 MNHEY, CDR2 SVGAGI. The CDR3 covers 14 residues. V lost 0 bases to trimming and J lost 4 bases, with 9 bases between them. In DNA, the CDR3 is TGTGCCAGCAGTTACTCGCGGGGATCCTATGGCTACACCTTC. It specifies CASSYSRGSYGYTF.

The chain combines TRBV7-6 with TRBJ2-1; a possible D gene is TRBD2 (6 bases). CDR1 is SGHVS, CDR2 FNYEAQ, per germline. The CDR3 loop spans 15 amino acids. Trimming took off 2 bases at V and 8 bases at J, with 16 bases between the two ends. This chain's CDR3 is CASSLTGRGSDEQFF. CDR3 nucleotide sequence: TGTGCCAGCAGCTTAACGGGTCGGGGGAGTGATGAGCAGTTCTTC.

In its sample, this clone was seen a few times. V and J are TRBV27 and TRBJ2-2, with D tentatively TRBD2 (6 bases). This CDR3 is 12 amino acids long. V shed 3 bases and J shed 7 bases, with 6 bases lying between them. Germline CDR1 and CDR2: MNHEY and SMNVEV (reference sequence). In DNA, the CDR3 is TGTGCCAGCAGTTTGCGGGACGGGGAGCTGTTTTTT. It codes for CASSLRDGELFF.

The chain recombines TRBV7-9 with TRBJ2-5; D gene uncertain. Germline CDR1 SEHNR, CDR2 FQNEAQ (reference sequence). The CDR3 spans 13 residues. The V gene lost 1 base and the J gene lost 3 bases, with 6 bases spanning the gap. This CDR3 is CASSLVGKETQYF. The CDR3 DNA is TGTGCCAGCAGCTTAGTGGGAAAAGAGACCCAGTACTTC.

This clone is medium-sized. One junction end does not reproduce the germline sequence, and a read error may be involved. This chain links TRBV2 with TRBJ2-2, with 7 positions matching TRBD2. CDR1 and CDR2 (germline): SNHLY, FYNNEI. The CDR3 has 15 residues. The DNA for the CDR3 is TGTGCCAGCAGCGCGGGACTAACGAATACCGGGGAGCTGTTTTTT. It yields the protein CASSAGLTNTGELFF.

The rearrangement uses TRBV5-1 and TRBJ2-5, with 10 bases that match TRBD2. Germline CDR1 reads SGHRS; CDR2 reads YFSETQ. J lost 5 bases, V lost 1 base, and 8 bases had no gene match. This CDR3 region has 16 residues. CDR3 in amino acids: CASSLSAGGLGETQYF. Written as DNA, the CDR3 is TGCGCCAGCAGCTTGTCAGCGGGAGGGCTGGGGGAGACCCAGTACTTC.

V and J are TRBV13 and TRBJ1-1; D possibly corresponds to TRBD1 (5 bases). In germline, CDR1 is PRHDT, CDR2 FYEKMQ (reference sequence). The V gene lost 1 base and the J gene lost 4 bases, with 16 bases spanning the gap. This CDR3 is built from 16 residues. As DNA, the CDR3 is TGTGCCAGCAGCTTAGCCCCGGGGGAGGTGGGCACTGAAGCTTTCTTT. Its translation: CASSLAPGEVGTEAFF.